Here is one TCR beta chain with its context. No antigen is known for it. V was clipped by 4 bases and J by 5 bases, with 8 bases between them. The CDR3 has 12 residues. CDR1 is LGHNT and CDR2 is FRNRAP in the germline V gene. This sample stems from a study of T cell repertoires in cytomegalovirus infection. At the level of the study: Both CMV infection and a matching HLA type were indicated by public TCR beta signatures.

Study results and caveats: Based on cumulative public TCR beta family frequency, carriers of CMV plus the relevant HLA were identified. In two of eight donors, the top clonotype was HLA-C-restricted CMV-specific.

TCRdb reprocessed the reads with MiXCR, giving one entry per CDR3 protein. The data contain 600,000 to 800,000 distinct CDR3 sequences, approximately 24% of them singletons. Sequencing was performed on CD8+ T cells from PBMCs. V is TRBV12-5 and J is TRBJ2-5; no clear D gene. The sequence came from a human donor in good health (CMV status not recorded). Some clones in this sample may be carry-over from other donors' samples. CDR3 in DNA: TGTGCTAGTGGTTCCGGGTCTGAGACCCAGTACTTC. It is translated as CASGSGSETQYF. Full variable domain (remainder filled in from reference TRBV12-5 and TRBJ2-5): DARVTQTPRHKVTEMGQEVTMRCQPILGHNTVFWYRQTMMQGLELLAYFRNRAPLDDSGMPKDRFSAEMPDATLATLKIQPSEPRDSAVYFCASGSGSETQYFGPGTRLLVL.